Shown below are 20 T cell receptor beta chains from a single sample sequenced in a study of type 1 regulatory T cells. Their cognate antigens are unknown. TCRdb fed the reads into MiXCR, producing one record per CDR3 protein. The sample records about 62,000 distinct CDR3 sequences, 62% being singletons. Sequenced input: cultured non-Tr1 T cells, either the whole culture or a sorted T cell fraction (not recorded which). The source is a human donor in good health.

The chain is built from TRBV27 and TRBJ1-6; 9 bases agree with TRBD1. The CDR3 loop spans 16 amino acids. Trimming removed 5 bases from V and 9 bases from J; junction bases left unmatched: 11. Germline CDR1 reads MNHEY; CDR2 reads SMNVEV (reference sequence). The CDR3 DNA reads TGTGCCAGCAGTGCCCGGGACAGGGTGCGTGGTTCACCCCTCCACTTT. Its protein product is CASSARDRVRGSPLHF.

This clonotype has only a few counts. DNA of the CDR3: TGTGCCAGCAGTTTAAGCACGGAATACGAGCAGTACTTC. Translated, it gives CASSLSTEYEQYF. The chain uses TRBV12-3 or TRBV12-4 and TRBJ2-7; unclear D gene. The CDR3 has 13 residues. Trimming took off 2 bases at V and 4 bases at J, with 9 bases between the two ends.

V usage is TRBV18 and J usage is TRBJ1-2; the match to TRBD1 covers 9 bases. This CDR3 has 13 residues. Germline loops: CDR1 KGHSH, CDR2 LQKENI. V lost 8 bases to trimming and J lost 5 bases; unmatched junction nucleotides: 6. CDR3 in DNA: TGTGCCAGCGAGACCGACAGGGGGTATGGCTACACCTTC. Its protein is CASETDRGYGYTF.

This clonotype appeared a few times. The V call is TRBV7-9, the J call TRBJ2-5; 7 nucleotides line up with TRBD2. The trim removed 0 bases at V and 3 bases at J, leaving 4 bases unmatched. CDR1 and CDR2 (germline): SEHNR, FQNEAQ (reference sequence). CDR3 size: 15 residues. The CDR3 nucleotides read TGTGCCAGCAGCTTAGCGGCTAGCGGAGAAGAGACCCAGTACTTC. Its translation is CASSLAASGEETQYF.

The V call is TRBV5-1, the J call TRBJ1-1; no reliable D call. Per germline, CDR1 SGHRS and CDR2 YFSETQ. Trimming removed 1 base at V and 1 base at J, with 5 bases between. The CDR3 consists of 13 residues. This chain's CDR3 is CASSLWGNTEAFF. CDR3 nucleotides: TGCGCCAGCAGCTTGTGGGGGAACACTGAAGCTTTCTTT.

CDR3 nucleotide sequence: TGCAGTGCTAATAACGAAGGGGACAGGGCATATGAGCAGTTCTTC. It specifies CSANNEGDRAYEQFF. V usage is TRBV20-1 and J usage is TRBJ2-1; 9 bases are a match to TRBD1. This CDR3 region has 15 residues. The J segment lost 8 bases and the V segment lost 4 bases, leaving 12 bases of the junction unmatched. CDR1 is DFQATT and CDR2 is SNEGSKA in the germline V gene (reference sequence).

The V call is TRBV18, the J call TRBJ2-2; D possibly uses TRBD1 or TRBD2 (6 bases each). V was trimmed by 3 bases and J by 3 bases, leaving 14 bases between them. The CDR3 length is 16 residues. The germline V gene encodes CDR1 KGHSH and CDR2 LQKENI. In DNA form, the CDR3 reads TGTGCCAGCTCACCGCGGACGGGGGCCGACACCGGGGAGCTGTTTTTT. Translating gives CASSPRTGADTGELFF.

The chain joins TRBV11-2 to TRBJ2-7, with 12 positions matching TRBD1. The CDR3 consists of 16 residues. The V and J ends lost 0 bases and 3 bases, in that order; junction bases with no gene match: 3. From germline, CDR1 is SGHAT and CDR2 FQNNGV. CDR3 bases: TGTGCCAGCAGCTTAGAGGGACAGGGGGCTATCTACGAGCAGTACTTC. The encoded protein is CASSLEGQGAIYEQYF.

This chain uses TRBV5-1 with TRBJ2-7; TRBD2 aligns across 7 bases. Germline V gives CDR1 SGHRS, CDR2 YFSETQ. V trimming: 0 bases; J trimming: 3 bases; junction bases outside the gene matches: 15. The CDR3 runs to 18 residues. As DNA, the CDR3 is TGCGCCAGCAGCTTGGCCTCCGGCGGTTCAGCGGGGCACTACGAGCAGTACTTC. This encodes CASSLASGGSAGHYEQYF.

The sample holds a few counts of this clonotype. J is TRBJ2-2 and V is TRBV27; TRBD1 agrees at 7 bases. CDR1 and CDR2 (germline): MNHEY, SMNVEV (reference sequence). This CDR3 spans 14 amino acids. V gave up 5 bases and J gave up 6 bases; unmatched junction bases: 6. The CDR3 protein is CASSGTQGAGELFF. As DNA, the CDR3 is TGTGCCAGCAGTGGTACTCAGGGGGCCGGGGAGCTGTTTTTT.

The rearrangement uses TRBV27 and TRBJ1-2; D is perhaps TRBD1 (6 bases). V was pared by 2 bases and J by 4 bases, with 14 bases between. The CDR3 has 15 amino acids. CDR1 and CDR2 from the germline V gene are MNHEY and SMNVEV (reference sequence). CDR3 DNA sequence: TGTGCCAGCAGTTTAGCAGGGGTCCTTGGCTATGGCTACACCTTC. Translated, it gives CASSLAGVLGYGYTF.

The rearrangement links TRBV3-1 to TRBJ1-3; perhaps TRBD1 as D (5 bases). There are 14 residues in the CDR3. The germline V and J ends were trimmed by 0 bases and 7 bases, with 10 bases remaining between them. Germline values: CDR1 LGHDT, CDR2 YNNKEL (reference sequence). CDR3 loop: CASSQDPGLNTIYF. CDR3 bases: TGTGCCAGCAGCCAAGATCCGGGGCTGAACACCATATATTTT.

The rearrangement links TRBV2 to TRBJ2-1; D uncertain. Trimming took 3 bases from V and 8 from J, leaving 11 bases between them. The CDR3 extends over 13 amino acids. The germline CDR1 and CDR2 sequences are SNHLY and FYNNEI. The chain's CDR3 is CASSDSRLDEQFF. The DNA for the CDR3 is TGTGCCAGCAGTGACAGCAGGTTAGATGAGCAGTTCTTC.

In its sample, this clonotype was seen once. This sequence joins TRBV4-3 and TRBJ2-6, with 10 positions matching TRBD2. Germline-derived CDR1 and CDR2 are LGHNA and YSLEER. This CDR3 is 21 amino acids long. Trimming took 2 bases from V and 1 from J; bases not matched to a gene: 14. The CDR3 sequence is CASSQWEASGRAGSGANVLTF. The CDR3 nucleotides read TGCGCCAGCAGCCAATGGGAGGCGAGCGGGAGGGCCGGTTCTGGGGCCAACGTCCTGACTTTC.

In this sample, this clonotype turned up once. This chain connects TRBV9 to TRBJ2-6, with TRBD1 matching over 9 bases. The CDR3 sequence is 18 residues long. V was pared by 4 bases and J by 3 bases, with 11 bases of the junction left unmatched. The germline V gene encodes CDR1 SGDLS and CDR2 YYNGEE. CDR3: CASSPNYATGGGANVLTF. The CDR3 DNA sequence: TGTGCCAGCAGCCCTAACTACGCGACAGGGGGTGGGGCCAACGTCCTGACTTTC.

This chain links TRBV5-1 with TRBJ2-1, with 8 nucleotides matching TRBD2. Germline CDR1 SGHRS, CDR2 YFSETQ. Trimming at V came to 5 bases and at J to 0 bases, leaving 7 bases not matched to a gene. This CDR3 spans 16 amino acids. As DNA, the CDR3 is TGCGCCAGCAGGCGCAGCGGGAGAGGCTCCTACAATGAGCAGTTCTTC. Its protein is CASRRSGRGSYNEQFF.

The chain couples TRBV7-8 to TRBJ2-7, with 9 positions matching TRBD2. The V and J ends lost 4 bases and 7 bases, in that order; junction bases with no gene match: 8. This CDR3 is built from 14 residues. CDR1 and CDR2 (germline): SGHVS, FQNEAQ. For the CDR3, the DNA is TGTGCCAGCAGCTCGGTTAGCGGGGGAGGAGAGCAGTACTTC. This encodes CASSSVSGGGEQYF.

This chain joins TRBV5-1 and TRBJ1-2; the D gene is possibly TRBD1 (5 bases). The length of the CDR3 is 14 residues. The V end was cut by 4 bases, the J end by 2 bases, with 12 bases between. Germline V gene sequence: CDR1 SGHRS, CDR2 YFSETQ. The CDR3 DNA follows: TGCGCCAGCAGCGAAGGGACCGCCAACTATGGCTACACCTTC. As protein: CASSEGTANYGYTF.

The V gene is TRBV20-1, the J gene TRBJ2-3; TRBD2 matches 9 bases. CDR1 is DFQATT, CDR2 SNEGSKA, per germline (reference sequence). The CDR3 has 15 residues. V trimming: 1 base; J trimming: 2 bases; junction bases outside the gene matches: 4. The DNA for the CDR3 is TGCAGTGCTAGAGGAGCGGGAGGACCCACAGATACGCAGTATTTT. Encoded protein: CSARGAGGPTDTQYF.

The chain has TRBV6-6 and TRBJ2-5; TRBD1 might be the D (5 bases). Germline V gene lookup returns CDR1 MNHNY and CDR2 SVGAGI (reference sequence). CDR3 length equals 13 residues. Trimming stripped 4 bases from V and 4 bases from J, with 10 bases between. The CDR3 is CASSSLGAETQYF. In DNA form, the CDR3 reads TGTGCCAGCAGTTCTCTAGGGGCAGAGACCCAGTACTTC.